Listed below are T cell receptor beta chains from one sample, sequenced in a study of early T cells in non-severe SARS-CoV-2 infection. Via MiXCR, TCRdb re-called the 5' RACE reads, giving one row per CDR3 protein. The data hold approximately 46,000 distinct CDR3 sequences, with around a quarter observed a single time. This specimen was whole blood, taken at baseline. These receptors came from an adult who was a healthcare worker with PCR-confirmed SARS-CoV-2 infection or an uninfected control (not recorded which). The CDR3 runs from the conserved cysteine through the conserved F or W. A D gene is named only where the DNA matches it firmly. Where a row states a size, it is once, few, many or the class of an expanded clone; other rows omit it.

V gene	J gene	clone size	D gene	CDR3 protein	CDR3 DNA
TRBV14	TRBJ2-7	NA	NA	CASSPPRYEQYF	TGTGCCAGCAGCCCGCCTCGTTACGAGCAGTACTTC
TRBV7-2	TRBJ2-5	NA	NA	CASSFEVPRTQYF	TGTGCCAGCAGCTTCGAGGTCCCCAGGACCCAGTACTTC
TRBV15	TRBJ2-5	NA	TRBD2	CATSREPAGGRQETQYF	TGTGCCACCAGCAGAGAGCCAGCGGGGGGGCGACAAGAGACCCAGTACTTC
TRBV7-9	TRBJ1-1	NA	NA	CASSPSLVPSTEAFF	TGTGCCAGCAGCCCTTCTTTAGTACCGTCCACTGAAGCTTTCTTT
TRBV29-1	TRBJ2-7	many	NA	CSVEAQGIYEQYF	TGCAGCGTTGAAGCGCAGGGCATCTACGAGCAGTACTTC
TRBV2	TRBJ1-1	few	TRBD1	CATRTGMDTEAFF	TGTGCCACAAGGACAGGGATGGACACTGAAGCTTTCTTT
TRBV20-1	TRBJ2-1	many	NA	CSAPGGSGILYNEQFF	TGCAGTGCCCCTGGGGGTTCCGGGATTCTATACAATGAGCAGTTCTTC
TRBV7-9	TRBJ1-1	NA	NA	CASSSPRGSGTNTEAFF	TGTGCCAGCAGCTCCCCACGGGGGTCTGGGACGAACACTGAAGCTTTCTTT
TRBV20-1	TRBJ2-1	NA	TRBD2	CSASGSGYSYNEQFF	TGCAGTGCTAGTGGTAGCGGGTACTCCTACAATGAGCAGTTCTTC
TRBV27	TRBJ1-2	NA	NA	CASSYWPDYGYTF	TGTGCCAGCAGTTACTGGCCTGACTATGGCTACACCTTC
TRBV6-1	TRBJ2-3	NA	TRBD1	CASRGQATDTQYF	TGTGCCAGCAGGGGACAGGCGACAGATACGCAGTATTTT
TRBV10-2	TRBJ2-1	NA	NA	CASSIYNEQFF	TGCGCCAGTAGTATATACAATGAGCAGTTCTTC
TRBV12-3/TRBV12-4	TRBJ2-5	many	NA	CASGSRLIVKF	TGTGCCAGCGGAAGCCGCCTTATCGTGAAGTTC
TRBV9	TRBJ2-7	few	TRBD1	CASSPGTGTMSYEQYF	TGTGCCAGCAGCCCCGGGACAGGGACGATGTCCTACGAGCAGTACTTC
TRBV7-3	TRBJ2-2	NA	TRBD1	CASSLGRGTGELFF	TGTGCCAGCAGCTTAGGCAGGGGGACCGGGGAGCTGTTTTTT
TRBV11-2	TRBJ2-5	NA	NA	CASTLAGTQYF	TGTGCCAGCACTCTCGCGGGGACCCAGTACTTC
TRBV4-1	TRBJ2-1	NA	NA	CASSQVSDNEQFF	TGCGCCAGCAGCCAAGTCTCGGACAATGAGCAGTTCTTC
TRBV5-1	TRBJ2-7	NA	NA	CASSPRTGEQYF	TGCGCCAGCAGCCCGAGGACGGGCGAGCAGTACTTC
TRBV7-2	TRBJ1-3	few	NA	CASSLGQSGNTIYF	TGTGCCAGCAGCTTAGGCCAGTCCGGAAACACCATATATTTT
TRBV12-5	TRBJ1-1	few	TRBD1	CASAPQGSPEAFF	TGTGCTAGTGCCCCACAGGGGAGCCCTGAAGCTTTCTTT
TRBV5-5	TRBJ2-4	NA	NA	CASSLVAGDSKNIQYF	TGTGCCAGCAGCTTGGTGGCAGGGGATAGCAAAAACATTCAGTACTTC
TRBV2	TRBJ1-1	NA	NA	CASRRAEAFF	TGTGCCAGCAGGAGGGCTGAAGCTTTCTTT
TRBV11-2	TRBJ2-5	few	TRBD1	CASSPSPTGVEETQYF	TGTGCCAGCAGCCCCTCACCCACAGGGGTTGAGGAGACCCAGTACTTC
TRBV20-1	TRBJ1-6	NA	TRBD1	CSARRPTGANSPLHF	TGCAGTGCTAGGCGACCGACAGGGGCCAATTCACCCCTCCACTTT
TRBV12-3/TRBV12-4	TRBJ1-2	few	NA	CASSFRGASEGYTF	TGTGCCAGCAGTTTCCGGGGGGCTTCAGAGGGCTACACCTTC
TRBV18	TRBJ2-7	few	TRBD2	CASSPSRGSYEQYF	TGTGCCAGCTCACCTTCGCGGGGGTCCTACGAGCAGTACTTC
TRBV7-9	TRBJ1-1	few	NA	CASSFGGVTEAFF	TGTGCCAGCAGCTTCGGGGGCGTAACTGAAGCTTTCTTT
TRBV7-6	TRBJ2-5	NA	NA	CASSYDRSQETQYF	TGTGCCAGCAGCTATGACAGGTCCCAAGAGACCCAGTACTTC
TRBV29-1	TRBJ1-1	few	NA	CSAAWADTEAFF	TGCAGCGCGGCCTGGGCGGACACTGAAGCTTTCTTT
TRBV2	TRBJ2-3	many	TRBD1	CASRKTGGADTQYF	TGTGCCAGCAGGAAGACAGGGGGGGCAGATACGCAGTATTTT
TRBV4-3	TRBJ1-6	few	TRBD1	CASSQDPGTGGSPLHF	TGCGCCAGCAGCCAAGATCCGGGGACAGGCGGTTCACCCCTCCACTTT
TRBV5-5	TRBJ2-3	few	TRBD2	CASSLGASGGTTDTQYF	TGTGCCAGCAGCTTGGGCGCTAGCGGGGGAACCACAGATACGCAGTATTTT
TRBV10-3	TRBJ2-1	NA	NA	CAIRPTPGTNNEQFF	TGTGCCATCCGCCCCACTCCCGGGACAAACAATGAGCAGTTCTTC
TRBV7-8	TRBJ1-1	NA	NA	CASSKSGDTEAFF	TGTGCCAGCAGCAAATCAGGGGATACTGAAGCTTTCTTT
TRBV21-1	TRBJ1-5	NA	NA	CASSKGLDRIDQPQHF	TGTGCCAGCAGCAAAGGACTGGACAGGATCGATCAGCCCCAGCATTTT
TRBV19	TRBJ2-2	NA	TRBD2	CASSRPGLALTGELFF	TGTGCCAGTAGTAGACCGGGACTAGCGCTCACCGGGGAGCTGTTTTTT
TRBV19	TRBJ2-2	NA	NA	CASRKTGLPGELFF	TGTGCCAGTAGGAAAACAGGGCTTCCCGGGGAGCTGTTTTTT
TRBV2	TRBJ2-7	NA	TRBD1	CASYAGTGKIEQYF	TGTGCCAGCTACGCCGGGACAGGGAAGATCGAGCAGTACTTC
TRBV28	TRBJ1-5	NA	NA	CASSYSGLNQPQHF	TGTGCCAGCAGTTACAGCGGACTCAATCAGCCCCAGCATTTT
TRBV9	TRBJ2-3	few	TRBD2	CASSDGLASDTQYF	TGTGCCAGCAGCGACGGACTAGCGTCAGATACGCAGTATTTT
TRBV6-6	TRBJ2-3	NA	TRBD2	CASSYRTREDTRYF	TGTGCCAGCAGTTACCGGACTAGGGAAGATACGCGGTATTTT
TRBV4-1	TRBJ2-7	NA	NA	CASSQIASSNEQYF	TGCGCCAGCAGCCAAATCGCGAGTAGTAACGAGCAGTACTTC
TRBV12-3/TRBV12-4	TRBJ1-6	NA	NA	CASSSQGPHSPLHF	TGTGCCAGCAGCTCCCAGGGACCTCATTCACCCCTCCACTTT
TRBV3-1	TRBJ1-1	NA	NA	CASSRGREAEAFF	TGTGCCAGCAGCCGTGGAAGGGAGGCTGAAGCTTTCTTT
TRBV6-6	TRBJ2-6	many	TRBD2	CASSDTDSTLWRGGLYSGANVLTF	TGTGCCAGCAGTGATACAGACAGCACCCTATGGCGGGGGGGCCTTTACTCTGGGGCCAACGTCCTGACTTTC
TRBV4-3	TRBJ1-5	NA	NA	CASSQDWGPNQPQHF	TGCGCCAGCAGCCAAGATTGGGGCCCAAATCAGCCCCAGCATTTT
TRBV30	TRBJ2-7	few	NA	CAWRPGTPYEQYF	TGTGCCTGGAGGCCCGGGACACCGTACGAGCAGTACTTC
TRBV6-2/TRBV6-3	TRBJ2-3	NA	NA	CASSYSGSTDTQYF	TGTGCCAGCAGTTACTCGGGTAGTACAGATACGCAGTATTTT
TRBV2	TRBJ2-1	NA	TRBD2	CASSEVEVREGEQFF	TGTGCCAGCAGTGAAGTAGAGGTCAGGGAGGGTGAGCAGTTCTTC
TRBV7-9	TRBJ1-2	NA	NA	CASSLTEGYTF	TGTGCCAGCAGCTTGACGGAGGGCTACACCTTC
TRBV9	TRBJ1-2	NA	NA	CASSVGRGGYGYTF	TGTGCCAGCAGCGTAGGCAGGGGCGGGTATGGCTACACCTTC
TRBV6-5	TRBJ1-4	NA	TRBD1	CASTTGTVGEKLFF	TGTGCCAGCACCACGGGGACAGTTGGCGAAAAACTGTTTTTT
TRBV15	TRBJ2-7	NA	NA	CATRGEGWNEQYF	TGTGCCACCCGGGGAGAGGGCTGGAATGAGCAGTACTTC
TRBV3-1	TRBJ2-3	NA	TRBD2	CASSTGLAYTDTQYF	TGTGCCAGCAGCACGGGACTAGCGTACACAGATACGCAGTATTTT